This T cell receptor beta chain was documented in a study of Ad26.COV2.S vaccination and SARS-CoV-2 variants. Assay: immunoSEQ multiplex PCR; the TCRdb copy retains only in-frame clones and omits some. The data contain more than 300,000 clones, around 85% of them singletons. Sample treatment: some 20 received Ad26.COV2.S at low or high dose, single or two shots; roughly five received placebo; per-sample allocation not given. Day 63 after the first vaccine or placebo injection was the time point for sampling. The origin of this receptor is a person between 18 and 65 years old who received the Ad26.COV2.S COVID-19 vaccine or a placebo. This specimen was peripheral blood, taken in a trial of Ad26.COV2.S vaccine versus placebo.

The CDR3 here is CASSRLRCWSGANVLTF. DNA for the CDR3: TGCGCCAGCAGTCGCCTTCGATGTTGGTCTGGGGCCAACGTCCTGACTTTC. The V and J genes are TRBV23-1 and TRBJ2-6; D ambiguous. TRBV23-1 is an ORF for which the function is uncertain. The CDR3 runs 17 residues. The V gene lost 4 bases and the J gene lost 1 base, with 14 bases spanning the gap.